This T cell receptor beta chain was sequenced during a study of T cell responses to AZD1222 COVID-19 vaccine. Sequenced by immunoSEQ multiplex PCR; TCRdb stores in-frame clones only, minus some. Of some 200,000 clones detected, just over 90% appear once; the ten largest clones hold around 3.5%. Germline assignment: CDR1 SGHVS and CDR2 FNYEAQ. The CDR3 runs to 17 residues. With 5 bases clipped from V and 1 base from J, the junction kept 13 bases outside the gene matches. Study-wide findings and caveats: Repertoires were collected only later (after the peak T cell response had occurred).

Regarding this clone: The antigen is not known.

The sample in question was peripheral blood, obtained 28 days after the second AZD1222 dose. This TCR was recovered from an adult who received the AZD1222 COVID-19 vaccine. The chain carries TRBV7-6 and TRBJ1-1, with TRBD1 matching over 7 bases. The chain's CDR3 is CASSAPVWDRPNTEAFF. CDR3 DNA: TGTGCCAGCAGCGCACCCGTATGGGACAGACCGAACACTGAAGCTTTCTTT.